This TCR beta chain is from a study of PD-1 blockade in classical Hodgkin lymphoma. This clone was seen just once. After removal of 3 bases from V and 3 bases from J, the junction contained 10 bases not matched to a gene. Germline values: CDR1 MDHEN, CDR2 SYDVKM. The CDR3 is made up of 17 amino acids. Noted time point: cycle 4 day 1 (C4D1), after 5 to 7 weeks of nivolumab. Relapse was seen in all patients after autologous stem cell transplantation, and brentuximab vedotin exposure was variable. Using immunoSEQ multiplex PCR, the repertoire was profiled, and TCRdb retains in-frame clones only, with some absent. The table lists about 92,000 clones, approximately 83% of them singletons, with 15% to 20% in the top ten.

The V gene is TRBV28, the J gene TRBJ2-5; 10 nucleotides agree with TRBD2. The sequence was obtained from a human donor with classical Hodgkin lymphoma. Sequencing used peripheral blood mononuclear cells (PBMCs), obtained before the fourth cycle of nivolumab. The CDR3 nucleotides are TGTGCCAGCAGTTTGGGTAGCGGGAGGATCCCGGAAGAGACCCAGTACTTC. Translating it yields CASSLGSGRIPEETQYF.